The 20 T cell receptor beta chains below all came from one sample that was sequenced in a study of blood T cells in healthy people across ages. It was with a sample-barcoded 5' primer and a J-beta primer mix that a second PCR of roughly 7 to 12 cycles was run. TCRdb independently ran MiXCR on the 5' RACE reads; one entry per CDR3 protein. The sample lists 780,000 or so distinct CDR3 sequences, about 48% seen once, with under 50% in the top ten. Sequences were obtained from blood. These receptors were collected from a man at least 80 years old in good health.

The gene calls are TRBV10-2 and TRBJ2-7, with TRBD1 identical over 9 bases. The J call may be in error: the DNA end matches TRBJ2-5 better. CDR1 is WSHSY and CDR2 is SAAADI in the germline V gene. The CDR3 loop spans 14 amino acids. DNA of the CDR3: TGCGCCAGCAGCCAACAGGGGGCTGAAGAGACCCAGTACTTC. Translating gives CASSQQGAEETQYF.

This clonotype was observed many times. V and J are TRBV6-1 and TRBJ2-7; 8 bases fit TRBD1. The J segment lost 4 bases and the V segment lost 6 bases, leaving 14 bases of the junction unmatched. Per germline, CDR1 MNHNS and CDR2 SASEGT. The CDR3 sequence is 16 residues long. DNA of the CDR3: TGTGCCAGCAGCCGAAACGCCGGGACAGGAATTTACGAGCAGTACTTC. Translating gives CASSRNAGTGIYEQYF.

This rearrangement joins TRBV5-1 to TRBJ2-3; 8 nucleotides match TRBD1. V lost 4 bases and J lost 8; bases outside the gene matches: 12. The CDR3 spans 15 residues. Germline values: CDR1 SGHRS, CDR2 YFSETQ. The DNA of the CDR3 is TGCGCCAGCAGCCCGGGGACAGGTACTCCTGGTACGCAGTATTTT. It encodes CASSPGTGTPGTQYF.

This clonotype has a handful of counts. This chain links TRBV7-2 with TRBJ1-2; D call uncertain. The germline CDR1 and CDR2 sequences are SGHTA and FQGNSA. The CDR3 has 16 residues. Trimming removed 5 bases from V and 3 bases from J, with 19 bases in between. The CDR3 here is CASSLGPARRDYGYTF. In DNA form, the CDR3 reads TGTGCCAGCAGCCTTGGACCCGCACGCAGAGACTATGGCTACACCTTC. Filled out from reference TRBV7-2 and TRBJ1-2, the complete variable domain reads GAGVSQSPSNKVTEKGKDVELRCDPISGHTALYWYRQSLGQGLEFLIYFQGNSAPDKSGLPSDRFSAERTGGSVSTLTIQRTQQEDSAVYLCASSLGPARRDYGYTFGSGTRLTVV.

CDR3 nucleotide sequence: TGTGCCAGCTCACCGCTTGCCTCTGGGACAGGGAACGGGGAGCAGTACTTC. It codes for CASSPLASGTGNGEQYF. This rearrangement joins TRBV18 to TRBJ2-7; 9 bases are shared with TRBD1. V lost 3 bases, J lost 7 bases, and 16 bases stayed unmatched. Germline CDR1 KGHSH, CDR2 LQKENI. The CDR3 is 17 amino acids. The full variable domain, with the rest looked up from reference TRBV18 and TRBJ2-7, is NAGVMQNPRHLVRRRGQEARLRCSPMKGHSHVYWYRQLPEEGLKFMVYLQKENIIDESGMPKERFSAEFPKEGPSILRIQQVVRGDSAAYFCASSPLASGTGNGEQYFGPGTRLTVT.

The rearrangement uses TRBV6-5 and TRBJ1-2, with 8 bases that match TRBD1. The CDR3 is made up of 13 amino acids. V dropped 6 bases and J dropped 4; count of bases not matched to a gene: 4. Per the germline V gene, CDR1 is MNHEY and CDR2 is SVGAGI. The CDR3 nucleotides read TGTGCCAGCAGAGACAGGGGATCCTATGGCTACACCTTC. It encodes CASRDRGSYGYTF.

A few counts support this clonotype. V gene TRBV7-8 combines with J gene TRBJ2-5; possible D gene TRBD1, 5 bases. The CDR3 length is 15 residues. Germline values: CDR1 SGHVS, CDR2 FQNEAQ. Trimming cost V 1 base and J 5 bases, with 14 bases left between them. CDR3 bases: TGTGCCAGCAGCTTAGTGATAGGGGCCAGGGAGACCCAGTACTTC. Translated: CASSLVIGARETQYF. The full variable domain, its missing parts supplied by reference TRBV7-8 and TRBJ2-5, is GAGVSQSPRYKVAKRGQDVALRCDPISGHVSLFWYQQALGQGPEFLTYFQNEAQLDKSGLPSDRFFAERPEGSVSTLKIQRTQQEDSAVYLCASSLVIGARETQYFGPGTRLLVL.

The chain carries TRBV5-1 and TRBJ1-4; 9 bases align to TRBD1. Germline CDR1 and CDR2: SGHRS and YFSETQ. V shed 0 bases, J shed 8 bases, and the junction held 8 bases outside the gene matches. CDR3 size: 16 residues. The CDR3 nucleotides read TGCGCCAGCAGCTTGGGCCTGCGACAGGGGGAGGAAAAACTGTTTTTT. It encodes CASSLGLRQGEEKLFF.

V is TRBV15 and J is TRBJ2-1; a weak D match, TRBD2 (5 bases). The V gene's germline CDR1 is LNHNV and CDR2 YYDKDF (reference sequence). The CDR3 length is 14 residues. Deletions cut 4 bases from V and 4 bases from J, with 11 bases between. The CDR3: CATSIRTVYNEQFF. In DNA form, the CDR3 reads TGTGCCACCAGCATAAGGACTGTTTACAATGAGCAGTTCTTC.

This clonotype was detected a few times. V and J are TRBV20-1 and TRBJ2-1; 14 positions match TRBD2. CDR1 and CDR2 from the germline V gene are DFQATT and SNEGSKA (reference sequence). The CDR3 length is 15 residues. V lost 6 bases and J lost 9; bases outside the gene matches: 10. The CDR3 region has the DNA TGCAGTGCGGGCCCCGGGACTAGCGGGAGAGGTGAGCAGTTCTTC. It codes for CSAGPGTSGRGEQFF.

This sequence joins TRBV5-1 and TRBJ2-3, with no clear D. This CDR3 is 16 amino acids long. The ends were cut back, 2 bases at V and 2 bases at J, with 15 bases in the middle. Germline CDR1 and CDR2: SGHRS and YFSETQ. The chain's CDR3 is CASSFSRPDLTDTQYF. Here the CDR3 DNA reads TGCGCCAGCAGCTTCAGCAGGCCTGACCTCACAGATACGCAGTATTTT.

This clonotype has just a few counts. The CDR3 region has the DNA TGTGCCAGCCGACGGGACAACACCTACGAGCAGTACTTC. As protein: CASRRDNTYEQYF. The V gene is TRBV6-5, the J gene TRBJ2-4; possible D gene TRBD1, 6 bases. The closer fit of TRBJ2-7 to the DNA end suggests the J call may be wrong. CDR1 and CDR2 from the germline V gene are MNHEY and SVGAGI. The CDR3 length is 13 residues.

This clonotype was seen a few times. The chain couples TRBV10-1 to TRBJ2-5; D unresolved. The J call may be in error: the DNA end matches TRBJ2-7 better. The length of the CDR3 is 13 residues. The germline V gene encodes CDR1 WNHNN and CDR2 SYGVQD (reference sequence). The CDR3 nucleotides are TGCGCCAGCAGTGAGTCTGGGTTATACGAGCAGTACTTC. It codes for CASSESGLYEQYF.

The rearrangement links TRBV11-2 to TRBJ2-1; D possibly corresponds to TRBD2 (6 bases). Germline V gene lookup returns CDR1 SGHAT and CDR2 FQNNGV. The V end lost 7 bases, the J end lost 2 bases, and 18 bases lay between the germline ends. This CDR3 is 16 amino acids long. CDR3 in amino acids: CASTFFRGKTYNEQFF. The DNA for the CDR3 is TGTGCCAGCACCTTTTTTCGCGGGAAAACCTACAATGAGCAGTTCTTC.

This rearrangement joins TRBV19 to TRBJ2-7; 8 bases map to TRBD1. The CDR3 sequence is 16 residues long. Trimming at V came to 5 bases and at J to 1 base, leaving 10 bases not matched to a gene. Germline assignment: CDR1 LNHDA and CDR2 SQIVND (reference sequence). The CDR3 DNA reads as TGTGCCAGTAGTCCTACACGAACAGGGGGATCCTACGAGCAGTACTTC. This translates into CASSPTRTGGSYEQYF.

The J gene is TRBJ2-1, the V gene TRBV3-1, with 9 positions matching TRBD1. Per germline, CDR1 LGHDT and CDR2 YNNKEL (reference sequence). CDR3 length: 13 residues. The V gene end was trimmed by 7 bases and the J gene end by 4 bases; junction bases not matched to a gene: 2. DNA for the CDR3: TGTGCCAGCAAAGGGACAGGGTACAATGAGCAGTTCTTC. Protein product: CASKGTGYNEQFF.

This clonotype was observed a few times. The chain employs TRBV4-2 and TRBJ2-7; no definite D call. The CDR3 sequence is 16 residues long. The V end lost 2 bases, the J end lost 2 bases, and 16 bases lay between the germline ends. Germline V gene lookup returns CDR1 LGHNA and CDR2 YNFKEQ. In nucleotides, the CDR3 is TGTGCCAGCAGCCAAAGCCGGGCTACGACAACCTACGAGCAGTACTTC. Its translation is CASSQSRATTTYEQYF.

The chain carries TRBV28 and TRBJ1-4; D gene ambiguous. CDR1 MDHEN and CDR2 SYDVKM come from the germline V gene. This CDR3 is 14 amino acids long. Deletions cut 5 bases from V and 8 bases from J, with 15 bases between. DNA for the CDR3: TGTGCCAGCAGTGCTGGTGGGTCCGTAGAAAAACTGTTTTTT. It is translated as CASSAGGSVEKLFF.

J is TRBJ1-4 and V is TRBV5-1; 10 bases line up with TRBD1. CDR1 is SGHRS and CDR2 is YFSETQ in the germline V gene. V lost 4 bases and J lost 4; bases outside the gene matches: 4. This CDR3 is built from 15 residues. In DNA, the CDR3 is TGCGCCAGCAGCCGGGGGGACAGGGGTAATGAAAAACTGTTTTTT. It specifies CASSRGDRGNEKLFF.

The rearrangement uses TRBV29-1 and TRBJ2-3; no reliable D call. V was clipped by 6 bases and J by 14 bases, with 24 bases between them. Germline V gene sequence: CDR1 SQVTM, CDR2 ANQGSEA. This CDR3 is 13 amino acids long. CDR3 nucleotides: TGCAGCGTCGAGGCCCCCGGGCACAGATACGCGTATTTT. Protein product: CSVEAPGHRYAYF.